This is a list of T cell receptor beta chains from one sample in a study of T cell changes during pregnancy in multiple sclerosis. Data came from immunoSEQ multiplex PCR; TCRdb stores just in-frame clones and leaves some out. The profile shows some 38,000 clones, approximately 90% of them singletons. Sequenced here: CD4+ T cells from peripheral blood mononuclear cells, sampled in the second trimester of pregnancy. All receptors derive from a female donor in good health, enrolled as a control in a pregnancy study. CDR3s include the opening cysteine and the closing phenylalanine or tryptophan. Fields, in order: D gene, clone size, V gene, J gene, CDR3 DNA, CDR3 protein. The D gene is left open where the match is weak. Clone size is stated in some rows and not others, as once, few, many or a class when expanded.

d_gene: -
abundance: -
v_gene: TRBV7-9
j_gene: TRBJ2-2
CDR3nt: TGTGCCAGCAGCTTCGGAGGGGCGAACACCGGGGAGCTGTTTTTT
CDR3aa: CASSFGGANTGELFF

d_gene: -
abundance: -
v_gene: TRBV6-5
j_gene: TRBJ2-3
CDR3nt: TGTGCCAGCAGTTCCAGTTTCGCGGCCGATACGCAGTATTTT
CDR3aa: CASSSSFAADTQYF

d_gene: -
abundance: -
v_gene: TRBV27
j_gene: TRBJ2-7
CDR3nt: TGTGCCAGCAGTTCGAACGCAGGACAAGACTACGAGCAGTACTTC
CDR3aa: CASSSNAGQDYEQYF

d_gene: -
abundance: -
v_gene: TRBV11-2
j_gene: TRBJ2-1
CDR3nt: TGTGCCAGCAGACCTCTCAGGGGCGGATGGGACAATGAGCAGTTCTTC
CDR3aa: CASRPLRGGWDNEQFF

d_gene: TRBD2
abundance: -
v_gene: TRBV30
j_gene: TRBJ2-5
CDR3nt: TGTGCCTGGAGTGTAGTCGGGGGGGGGCAACGACAGGAGACCCAGTACTTC
CDR3aa: CAWSVVGGGQRQETQYF

d_gene: -
abundance: -
v_gene: TRBV19
j_gene: TRBJ1-5
CDR3nt: TGTGCCAGTACCCCCAATCTGGGGGCCTTGGGCAATCAGCCCCAGCATTTT
CDR3aa: CASTPNLGALGNQPQHF

d_gene: -
abundance: -
v_gene: TRBV7-3
j_gene: TRBJ2-2
CDR3nt: TGTGCCAGCTCATCCAGGGCGAACACCGGGGAGCTGTTTTTT
CDR3aa: CASSSRANTGELFF

d_gene: -
abundance: -
v_gene: TRBV7-2
j_gene: TRBJ2-1
CDR3nt: TGTGCCAGCAGCTTAGTGAGGCTTGAGCAGTTCTTC
CDR3aa: CASSLVRLEQFF

d_gene: TRBD2
abundance: -
v_gene: TRBV7-3
j_gene: TRBJ2-3
CDR3nt: TGTGCCAGCAGCAGACTAGCCTCACGCACAGATACGCAGTATTTT
CDR3aa: CASSRLASRTDTQYF

d_gene: TRBD1
abundance: once
v_gene: TRBV6-1
j_gene: TRBJ1-5
CDR3nt: TGTGCCAGCAGACAGGGGGCCCGCAATCAGCCCCAGCATTTT
CDR3aa: CASRQGARNQPQHF

d_gene: TRBD1
abundance: once
v_gene: TRBV5-1
j_gene: TRBJ2-2
CDR3nt: TGCGCCAGCGACGAGACAGGGGTCACCGTCGGGGAGCTGTTTTTT
CDR3aa: CASDETGVTVGELFF

d_gene: TRBD2
abundance: -
v_gene: TRBV5-8
j_gene: TRBJ2-5
CDR3nt: TGTGCCAGCAGCTACAGACTAGCGGGGGGCGGAGAGACCCAGTACTTC
CDR3aa: CASSYRLAGGGETQYF

d_gene: TRBD1
abundance: -
v_gene: TRBV28
j_gene: TRBJ1-1
CDR3nt: TGTGCCAGCAGTTTCCCGCGGGACAGGGGGCGTCCTAAGAACACTGAAGCTTTCTTT
CDR3aa: CASSFPRDRGRPKNTEAFF

d_gene: TRBD2
abundance: -
v_gene: TRBV2
j_gene: TRBJ2-3
CDR3nt: TGTGCCAGCAGGAAGCGGGGGGGGACAGATACGCAGTATTTT
CDR3aa: CASRKRGGTDTQYF

d_gene: TRBD2
abundance: -
v_gene: TRBV7-2
j_gene: TRBJ2-7
CDR3nt: TGTGCCAGCAGCTTAGCCAGCGGGGTAATGTACGAGCAGTACTTC
CDR3aa: CASSLASGVMYEQYF

d_gene: -
abundance: -
v_gene: TRBV19
j_gene: TRBJ1-4
CDR3nt: TGTGCCAGTTCTTATACGGGACATCAATTTGAAAAACTGTTTTTT
CDR3aa: CASSYTGHQFEKLFF